Each of the 29 T cell receptor beta chains below was sequenced from the same sample in a study of blood T cells in healthy people across ages. Through a sample-barcoded 5' primer and a J-beta primer mix, a second PCR was run for roughly 7 to 11 cycles. TCRdb reanalysed the 5' RACE reads using MiXCR and keeps one entry per CDR3 protein. The data contain 800,000 to 950,000 distinct CDR3 sequences, roughly 50% of them seen just once; the ten biggest clones take up around 15%. Sample: blood. The receptor source for this set is a young man in good health.

The count of this clonotype is one. The chain uses TRBV2 and TRBJ2-2; 8 bases match TRBD2. V was pared by 7 bases and J by 3 bases, with 7 bases of the junction left unmatched. CDR3 length: 15 amino acids. Germline V CDR1 and CDR2: SNHLY, FYNNEI. CDR3 bases: TGTGCCAGCATGAGGCTAGCGGGTGACACCGGGGAGCTGTTTTTT. Translated, it gives CASMRLAGDTGELFF. Together with reference TRBV2 and TRBJ2-2, the CDR3 gives the full variable domain: EPEVTQTPSHQVTQMGQEVILRCVPISNHLYFYWYRQILGQKVEFLVSFYNNEISEKSEIFDDQFSVERPDGSNFTLKIRSTKLEDSAMYFCASMRLAGDTGELFFGEGSRLTVL.

This clonotype was found a few times. V usage is TRBV6-5 and J usage is TRBJ2-3; TRBD1 aligns across 8 bases. The V gene end was trimmed by 4 bases and the J gene end by 6 bases; junction bases not matched to a gene: 6. CDR1 and CDR2 from the germline V gene are MNHEY and SVGAGI. This CDR3 region has 14 residues. The CDR3 region has the DNA TGTGCCAGCAGTTGGGGACAGGTCACCGATACGCAGTATTTT. Its translation is CASSWGQVTDTQYF.

This clonotype was observed a few times. This sequence joins TRBV28 and TRBJ2-3; D remains unclear. V lost 6 bases, J lost 7 bases, and 14 bases lay in between. The length of the CDR3 is 13 residues. Germline V gene data show CDR1 as MDHEN and CDR2 as SYDVKM. In DNA form, the CDR3 reads TGTGCCAGCAGCCGAAAAAGCGCATATACGCAGTATTTT. This sequence encodes CASSRKSAYTQYF.

The CDR3 DNA reads as TGCGCCAGCAGCTTGGGGGACATCGGCTACGAGCAGTACTTC. Translation gives CASSLGDIGYEQYF. V is TRBV5-1 and J is TRBJ2-7, with a weak D call TRBD1 (6 bases). Trimming removed 0 bases at V and 3 bases at J, with 10 bases between. The CDR3 totals 14 residues. Germline CDR1 SGHRS, CDR2 YFSETQ.

The J gene is TRBJ2-7, the V gene TRBV28, with D perhaps assigned TRBD1 or TRBD2 (5 bases each). Trimming removed 8 bases at V and 7 bases at J, with 18 bases between. Germline CDR1 MDHEN, CDR2 SYDVKM. The CDR3 extends over 13 amino acids. The CDR3 reads CASGGPLHNEQYF. The CDR3 DNA follows: TGTGCCAGCGGGGGTCCTCTCCACAATGAGCAGTACTTC.

The chain uses TRBV12-3 or TRBV12-4 and TRBJ2-1; a weak D match, TRBD1 (6 bases). Trimming cost V 7 bases and J 4 bases, with 14 bases left between them. The CDR3 runs to 14 residues. The CDR3, as DNA: TGTGCCAGCACCCTATTACAGGGATACAATGAGCAGTTCTTC. Protein: CASTLLQGYNEQFF.

The rearrangement joins TRBV10-3 to TRBJ1-2; tentatively, D is TRBD1 (5 bases). The germline V and J ends were trimmed by 3 bases and 0 bases, with 11 bases remaining between them. The CDR3 contains 15 residues. CDR1 is ENHRY and CDR2 is SYGVKD in the germline V gene. The CDR3 DNA sequence: TGTGCCATCAGTGAACAGGCTGTACCTAACTATGGCTACACCTTC. Translated, it gives CAISEQAVPNYGYTF.

In this sample, this clonotype turned up a few times. V is TRBV11-1 and J is TRBJ2-6; 11 bases are shared with TRBD1. Germline V gene data show CDR1 as SGHAT and CDR2 as FQDESV (reference sequence). V was pared by 6 bases and J by 1 base, with 5 bases of the junction left unmatched. The CDR3 runs to 17 residues. This CDR3 reads CASSYRDRGSGANVLTF. The CDR3 nucleotides are TGTGCCAGCAGTTACCGGGACAGGGGGTCTGGGGCCAACGTCCTGACTTTC.

The chain recombines TRBV20-1 with TRBJ2-5; a possible D gene is TRBD2 (6 bases). The last part of the DNA fits TRBJ2-7 better; the J call may be wrong. The CDR3 consists of 13 residues. Germline V gives CDR1 DFQATT, CDR2 SNEGSKA (reference sequence). The CDR3 sequence: CSATNGGFHEQYF. DNA of the CDR3: TGCAGTGCCACTAACGGGGGATTCCACGAGCAGTACTTC.

The V gene is TRBV9, the J gene TRBJ2-1, with 8 nucleotides matching TRBD2. CDR3 length equals 18 residues. J gave up 0 bases and V 4 bases, and 12 bases lay outside the gene matches. CDR1 and CDR2 (germline): SGDLS, YYNGEE. The CDR3 reads CASSPRWGGGLSYNEQFF. CDR3 DNA sequence: TGTGCCAGCAGCCCCCGATGGGGCGGGGGGCTCTCCTACAATGAGCAGTTCTTC.

Notes on this clonotype: A much larger clone is a single base away; this may be a read error. The gene calls are TRBV7-9 and TRBJ2-5, with D perhaps TRBD1 or TRBD2 (5 bases each). The DNA matches TRBJ2-7 better at its end, which makes the J call doubtful. Germline values: CDR1 SEHNR, CDR2 FQNEAQ (reference sequence). The CDR3 spans 12 residues. Here the CDR3 reads CSSNGAEYEQYF. CDR3 bases: TGTTCCAGCAACGGGGCAGAATACGAGCAGTACTTC.

This clonotype was seen a handful of times. The J gene is TRBJ2-7, the V gene TRBV12-3 or TRBV12-4; 9 nucleotides agree with TRBD1. Trimming removed 6 bases from V and 3 bases from J; junction bases left unmatched: 6. The CDR3 runs to 14 residues. CDR3 bases: TGTGCCAGCAGGATCGGGACAGGGAACTACGAGCAGTACTTC. Translated, it gives CASRIGTGNYEQYF.

The V and J genes are TRBV27 and TRBJ2-5; TRBD2 aligns across 14 bases. This CDR3 is 17 amino acids long. Unmatched junction bases numbered 6, after V lost 5 bases and J lost 1 base. Per the germline V gene, CDR1 is MNHEY and CDR2 is SMNVEV (reference sequence). CDR3 sequence: CASSPPGLAGGQETQYF. The CDR3 bases are TGTGCCAGCAGTCCTCCCGGACTAGCGGGGGGCCAAGAGACCCAGTACTTC.

This chain connects TRBV2 to TRBJ2-1; 7 bases line up with TRBD1. This CDR3 has 15 amino acids. Trimming cost V 0 bases and J 1 base; bases outside gene matches: 0. The germline V gene has CDR1 SNHLY and CDR2 FYNNEI. The CDR3 DNA sequence: TGTGCCAGCAGTGAAGCGACAGGGTCCTACAATGAGCAGTTCTTC. This encodes CASSEATGSYNEQFF. The full variable domain, with the rest looked up from reference TRBV2 and TRBJ2-1, is EPEVTQTPSHQVTQMGQEVILRCVPISNHLYFYWYRQILGQKVEFLVSFYNNEISEKSEIFDDQFSVERPDGSNFTLKIRSTKLEDSAMYFCASSEATGSYNEQFFGPGTRLTVL.

This sequence joins TRBV9 and TRBJ2-1; D gene unclear. There are 12 residues in the CDR3. CDR1 SGDLS and CDR2 YYNGEE come from the germline V gene. Trimming stripped 0 bases from V and 6 bases from J, with 4 bases between. The CDR3 sequence: CASSVEPNEQFF. Written as DNA, the CDR3 is TGTGCCAGCAGCGTAGAACCCAATGAGCAGTTCTTC.

The chain links TRBV2 to TRBJ2-1; no reliable D call. The CDR3 loop spans 11 amino acids. The germline V and J ends were trimmed by 5 bases and 10 bases, with 9 bases remaining between them. In germline, CDR1 is SNHLY, CDR2 FYNNEI. This chain's CDR3 is CASSTVREQFF. The CDR3 DNA sequence: TGTGCCAGCAGTACAGTAAGAGAGCAGTTCTTC.

This chain connects TRBV12-3 or TRBV12-4 to TRBJ2-1, with 13 nucleotides matching TRBD2. Trimming removed 5 bases from V and 2 bases from J; junction bases left unmatched: 6. The CDR3 is 17 residues long. The CDR3 loop is CASSLGLAGVTYNEQFF. CDR3 nucleotide sequence: TGTGCCAGCAGTCTAGGACTAGCGGGGGTAACCTACAATGAGCAGTTCTTC.

This clonotype was seen only a few times. The rearrangement uses TRBV6-5 and TRBJ1-1; TRBD1 matches 10 bases. The J segment lost 5 bases and the V segment lost 4 bases, leaving 7 bases of the junction unmatched. CDR1 MNHEY and CDR2 SVGAGI come from the germline V gene. The CDR3 contains 15 residues. DNA of the CDR3: TGTGCCAGCAGTTTTAGCCCGGACAGGGGGACTGAAGCTTTCTTT. Translation gives CASSFSPDRGTEAFF.

This chain connects TRBV5-1 to TRBJ2-3; unclear D gene. This CDR3 has 17 residues. V was shortened by 0 bases and J by 0 bases, with 14 bases between the two germline ends. In germline, CDR1 is SGHRS, CDR2 YFSETQ. CDR3 nucleotides: TGCGCCAGCAGCTTGGGTTTTGTGGAACCTAGCACAGATACGCAGTATTTT. Its translation is CASSLGFVEPSTDTQYF.

The chain is built from TRBV20-1 and TRBJ1-6; D call uncertain. This CDR3 comprises 15 residues. Germline V gene lookup returns CDR1 DFQATT and CDR2 SNEGSKA (reference sequence). The V end lost 5 bases, the J end lost 4 bases, and 15 bases lay between the germline ends. Written as DNA, the CDR3 is TGCAGTGCTCGGCCCCTAGAAGTATATAATTCACCCCTCCACTTT. It translates to CSARPLEVYNSPLHF.

The rearrangement uses TRBV20-1 and TRBJ1-6; D is uncertain. Germline V gives CDR1 DFQATT, CDR2 SNEGSKA (reference sequence). V was clipped by 6 bases and J by 1 base, with 13 bases between them. The CDR3 has 15 residues. The CDR3: CSARAPNSYNSPLHF. DNA for the CDR3: TGCAGTGCACGGGCACCGAATTCCTATAATTCACCCCTCCACTTT.

This clonotype was seen more than once but under ten times. The V gene is TRBV15, the J gene TRBJ1-1; D gene uncertain. The ends were cut back, 0 bases at V and 4 bases at J, with 15 bases in the middle. Germline values: CDR1 LNHNV, CDR2 YYDKDF (reference sequence). The length of the CDR3 is 16 residues. Written as DNA, the CDR3 is TGTGCCACCAGCAGAGATCGGACCAACTATGGCACTGAAGCTTTCTTT. It codes for CATSRDRTNYGTEAFF. Using reference TRBV15 and TRBJ1-1 for the parts outside the CDR3, the full variable domain is DAMVIQNPRYQVTQFGKPVTLSCSQTLNHNVMYWYQQKSSQAPKLLFHYYDKDFNNEADTPDNFQSRRPNTSFCFLDIRSPGLGDTAMYLCATSRDRTNYGTEAFFGQGTRLTVV.

The gene calls are TRBV20-1 and TRBJ2-5, with 8 bases aligning to TRBD2. J gave up 5 bases and V 5 bases, and 13 bases lay outside the gene matches. The CDR3 extends over 15 amino acids. Germline V gene lookup returns CDR1 DFQATT and CDR2 SNEGSKA (reference sequence). The CDR3 bases are TGCAGTGCTTCCCCAAGAGCGGGAGTAGGGGAGACCCAGTACTTC. Its protein product is CSASPRAGVGETQYF.

A single count supports this clonotype. This chain joins TRBV4-1 and TRBJ2-2; D may be TRBD1 (6 bases). The CDR3 has 19 amino acids. V was cut by 0 bases and J by 0 bases, with 17 bases left in between. Germline lookup yields CDR1 MGHRA and CDR2 YSYEKL. The CDR3 loop reads CASSQDLYRELSNTGELFF. The CDR3 nucleotides are TGCGCCAGCAGCCAAGATCTTTACAGGGAGCTCTCGAACACCGGGGAGCTGTTTTTT.

This clonotype came up a few times. J is TRBJ2-3 and V is TRBV29-1; D is unclear. Germline V gene lookup returns CDR1 SQVTM and CDR2 ANQGSEA. The CDR3 consists of 13 residues. Between the trimmed V and J ends, which lost 4 bases and 0 bases, there was a span of 8 bases. CDR3 coding DNA: TGCAGCGTTGGTCATACTAGCACAGATACGCAGTATTTT. It encodes CSVGHTSTDTQYF.

This clonotype was detected only a few times. A much larger clone is a single base away; this may be a read error. J is TRBJ1-5 and V is TRBV12-3 or TRBV12-4, with D unresolved. This CDR3 contains 12 residues. V was cut by 8 bases and J by 6 bases, with 11 bases left in between. The CDR3 DNA reads TGTGCCAGCTCAGCCGGAGCTCAGCCCCAGCATTTT. Protein product: CASSAGAQPQHF.

This chain joins TRBV4-2 and TRBJ2-3, with TRBD2 identical over 11 bases. CDR1 is LGHNA and CDR2 is YNFKEQ in the germline V gene. This CDR3 is built from 17 residues. The J segment lost 5 bases and the V segment lost 3 bases, leaving 10 bases of the junction unmatched. DNA of the CDR3: TGTGCCAGCAGCCAGGAGCTTAGCGGGGGGGCTGGAGATACGCAGTATTTT. This codes for CASSQELSGGAGDTQYF.

A few counts support this clonotype. The rearrangement links TRBV6-1 to TRBJ2-7; D may be TRBD1 (5 bases). CDR1 is MNHNS and CDR2 is SASEGT in the germline V gene. The CDR3 has 14 amino acids. Trimming left V 6 bases short and J 2 bases short, with 14 bases between. The CDR3 DNA reads as TGTGCCAGCAGCCAATCCCTGGGGCCCTACGAGCAGTACTTC. It codes for CASSQSLGPYEQYF.

The chain is built from TRBV6-6 and TRBJ1-5, with 7 positions matching TRBD1. V lost 0 bases and J lost 0; bases outside the gene matches: 2. Germline V gene sequence: CDR1 MNHNY, CDR2 SVGAGI (reference sequence). The CDR3 has 16 residues. The CDR3 region is CASSYSQGVSNQPQHF. CDR3 coding DNA: TGTGCCAGCAGTTACTCCCAGGGGGTTAGCAATCAGCCCCAGCATTTT.